This T cell receptor (beta chain) was documented in a study of vaccination and CD4 T cells after COVID-19 (dated by TCRdb to the early 2020s). Broadly, across the study: The convalescent cohort comprised six males and four females, including two Hispanic individuals, seven Caucasians, two Asians and one multiracial person. Two doses of either the Pfizer-BioNTech BNT162b2 vaccine (n=8) or the Moderna mRNA-1273 vaccine (n=2) were administered to participants. Post-COVID blood samples were collected from convalescent patients a median of roughly 100 days after diagnosis, with a range of roughly 30 to 161 days. The time from the second vaccine dose to post-vaccine blood sampling had a median of approximately 72 days and ranged from roughly 13 to 241 days. Overlapping spike peptide pools from SARS-CoV-2 and from the common cold coronaviruses HCoV-NL63, HCoV-OC43 and HCoV-229E were used as culture stimuli. Control cultures used a CEFX viral epitope pool as positive control, an HIV-1 Nef peptide pool as negative control, or no peptide. In over 8 COVID-19 convalescent patients and 4 infection-naive healthy vaccine recipients, the spike-specific CD4+ TCR repertoire before mRNA vaccination was compared with the repertoire after mRNA vaccination. In an earlier paper using these donors, memory CD4+ T cell crossreactivity between SARS-CoV-2 and common cold coronavirus spike proteins was assessed at the TCR clonotype level.

Receptor libraries were prepared by PCR. DNA from cultured CD4+ T cells was subjected to TCR sequencing with the Oncomine TCR Beta short-read assay at the Johns Hopkins FTIC core. The QIAamp micro DNA kit was used to extract genomic DNA from the cultured CD4+ T cells. The Oncomine TCR Beta libraries from cultured CD4+ T cells were pooled using unique dual indexes and then sequenced on an Illumina iSeq 100. The authors processed their data as follows. Non-productive sequences were removed, and CDR3s that did not start with C, did not end with F or W, or were shorter than 7 amino acids were discarded. The MANAFEST web application identified antigen-specific clonotypes by comparing peptide-stimulated wells against reference wells and other culture wells. An FDR below 0.05, an odds ratio above 5, and a productive frequency above 0.1% in at least two of three replicate wells were required for clones to be considered positive. A clonotype was classed as cross-reactive if the clonotype showed significant expansion both in SARS-CoV-2 spike wells and in at least one common cold coronavirus spike condition. CDR3 homology was assessed with Levenshtein distances (stringdist) and unrooted phylogenetic trees (ape) in R version 3.6.1. In-frame beta chains were kept once TCRdb had trimmed the public reads at Q25 with fastp and called clones with MiXCR. Records with the same CDR3 protein are collapsed into one entry carrying the most frequent genes and DNA. These V and J calls derive from TCRdb rather than the authors' analysis. Counted in this sample were about 5,700 distinct CDR3 sequences; 27% of them appeared once. Clones ranked in the top ten supply 15% to 20% of the sample.

General conclusions and limits of the study: In convalescent patients, a median approximately 83% of post-vaccine SARS-CoV-2-reactive clones were detected only after vaccination, and vaccine-specific priming was suggested by this finding. The median number of SARS-CoV-2-reactive clonotypes rose from 20 to 25 after infection to roughly 38 after vaccination, but the change was not significant. In convalescent patients, nearly all vaccine-specific clones (304 of 307) were found to be mono-reactive for SARS-CoV-2 spike rather than cross-reactive with common cold coronaviruses. Relatively few convalescent patients were included in the study, and early timepoints after natural infection were not analyzed.

The intended sense of this specimen's treatment or condition label: approximately nine-day PBMC culture with coronavirus spike peptide pools or control peptides (ViraFEST assay). CD4+ T cells from unexposed donors were collected before the COVID-19 pandemic (2011-2018). The ViraFEST assay, used in the study, expanded antigen-specific T cells with peptide pools and then identified the expanded clonotypes through TCR sequencing. Roughly 2 million PBMCs per well were cultured in IMDM with roughly 5.5% human AB serum and 9 to 10 IU/ml IL-2, plus 10 ug/ml peptide pools. Half of the culture medium was replaced with fresh IL-2-containing medium on days 3 and 7. Once the cells had been in culture for 10 days, the EasySep CD4+ T cell isolation kit was used to isolate CD4+ T cells by negative selection. Unexposed donor CD4+ T cells were tested for reactivity to SARS-CoV-2 S and N and four common cold coronavirus spike pools, as cell number allowed. Ficoll-Paque Plus gradient centrifugation was used to isolate PBMCs from whole blood, and the isolated PBMCs were then either used fresh or cryopreserved at -140C. Each culture condition was generally run in triplicate wells. Leukapheresis product for the unexposed donors was bought commercially.

V loses 2 bases, J loses 4 bases, and the germline ends lie 6 bases apart. The CDR3 covers 13 residues, taking in both the cysteine and the phenylalanine. The retained sequence is limited to the CDR3, 39 bases, with the frame set at the first base. In the germline V gene, CDR1 corresponds to KGHSH and CDR2 to LQKENI. As regards this clonotype: Its binding antigen is unknown. No much larger clone is present one base from it, and per-base qualities are unavailable.

The sequenced sample consisted of CD4+ T cells from blood, cultured in vitro. Recombination joined TRBV18 with TRBJ1-5; the D gene is not confidently resolved. The receptor's source is a human donor in good health. The nucleotide sequence is given as TGTGCCAGCTCACCAGAGGCTAATCAGCCCCAGCATTTT. This translates into CASSPEANQPQHF.